Detailed here is one TCR beta chain. The primer mix had 60 Vbeta and 13 Jbeta primers. The data were produced by immunoSEQ multiplex PCR, yet TCRdb's version contains in-frame clones alone and is incomplete. In the table there are 100,000 to 120,000 clones, around 83% of which are singletons. These data are taken from a study of cytomegalovirus exposure and HLA in healthy donors. The sequenced sample was PBMCs. The origin of this receptor is a woman aged 60-75 years in good health and CMV-seropositive.

The DNA of the CDR3 is TGCGCCAGCAGCCCTCAATTAAGCGGATACAATGAGCAGTTCTTC. This gives the protein CASSPQLSGYNEQFF. This chain links TRBV5-1 with TRBJ2-1; a possible D gene is TRBD2 (5 bases). The germline V gene has CDR1 SGHRS and CDR2 YFSETQ. With 4 bases removed from V and 4 bases from J, the gap between germline ends came to 15 bases. The CDR3 covers 15 residues.